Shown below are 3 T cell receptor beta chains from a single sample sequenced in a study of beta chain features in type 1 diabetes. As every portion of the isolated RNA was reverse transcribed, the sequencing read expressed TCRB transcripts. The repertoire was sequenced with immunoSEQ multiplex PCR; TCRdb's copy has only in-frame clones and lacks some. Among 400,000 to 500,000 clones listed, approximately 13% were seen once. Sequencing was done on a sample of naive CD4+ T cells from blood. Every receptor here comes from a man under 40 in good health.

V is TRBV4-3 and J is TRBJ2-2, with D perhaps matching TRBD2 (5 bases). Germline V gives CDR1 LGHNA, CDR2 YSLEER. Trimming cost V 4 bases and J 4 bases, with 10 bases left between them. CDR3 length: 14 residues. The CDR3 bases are TGCGCCAGCAGCCTAGCGTCTCCCACCGGGGAGCTGTTTTTT. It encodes CASSLASPTGELFF.

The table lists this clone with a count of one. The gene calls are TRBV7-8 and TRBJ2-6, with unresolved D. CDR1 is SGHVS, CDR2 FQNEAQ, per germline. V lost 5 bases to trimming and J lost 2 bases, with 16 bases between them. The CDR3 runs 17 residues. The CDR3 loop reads CASSPRVQSTGANVLTF. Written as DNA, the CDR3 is TGTGCCAGCAGCCCTAGGGTCCAAAGCACTGGGGCCAACGTCCTGACTTTC.

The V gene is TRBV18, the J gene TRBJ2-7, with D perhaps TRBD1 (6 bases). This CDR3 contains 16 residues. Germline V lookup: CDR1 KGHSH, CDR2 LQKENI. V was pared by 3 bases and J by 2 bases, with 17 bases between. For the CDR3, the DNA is TGTGCCAGCTCACCGAACAGGGCCCTGGCCGCCTACGAGCAGTACTTC. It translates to CASSPNRALAAYEQYF.